One sample yielded the 6 T cell receptor beta chains listed below, sequenced in a study of tumor and adjacent non-tumor tissue in lung cancer (dated by TCRdb to the late 2010s). The method behind the library was multiplex PCR. The instrument was an Illumina HiSeq 2500. TCRbeta libraries were built by three rounds of nested PCR using primers (Table S4), following protocols modified from ARM-PCR. TCRdb reworked the public reads: Q25 trimming with fastp, MiXCR clone assembly, productive beta chains retained. Duplicate CDR3 protein sequences are folded into a single record with the most common DNA and genes. The sample table contains about 200,000 distinct CDR3 sequences; only one count was recorded for 71% of them. Under 30% of the sample lies in the top ten. Bulk unsorted tissue served as the source for RNA extraction, and RNA quality was assessed using a NanoDrop ND-1000 and an Agilent 2100. The source material was lung tumor tissue. Receptors originate from a man in his 60s with non-small cell lung cancer.

The chain has TRBV6-5 and TRBJ2-3, with 12 nucleotides matching TRBD2. The junction had 12 bases not matched to a gene; V was cut back by 7 bases and J by 10 bases. This CDR3 region has 15 residues. Germline V gene data show CDR1 as MNHEY and CDR2 as SVGAGI. CDR3 in DNA: TGTGCCAGCACCCTTCTAGCGGGGGGGCCAAATGCGCAGTATTTT. Translated: CASTLLAGGPNAQYF.

This clonotype appeared many times. V usage is TRBV12-3 or TRBV12-4 and J usage is TRBJ2-7; 11 nucleotides align to TRBD1. V shed 4 bases, J shed 4 bases, and the junction held 0 bases outside the gene matches. The CDR3 totals 13 residues. The CDR3 reads CASSWDRGYEQYF. CDR3 nucleotide sequence: TGTGCCAGCAGTTGGGACAGGGGGTACGAGCAGTACTTC.

A word on this clonotype: The junction shows a germline mismatch at one end, possibly a read error. This chain joins TRBV20-1 and TRBJ2-7; 12 bases are a match to TRBD2. CDR1 and CDR2 from the germline V gene are DFQATT and SNEGSKA (reference sequence). The CDR3 sequence is 15 residues long. Here the CDR3 DNA reads TGTAGTGCTAACCCGTGGACTAGCGGGAACTACGAGCAGTACTTC. As protein: CSANPWTSGNYEQYF.

As to this clonotype: Likely a read error: the CDR3 ends without its conserved phenylalanine or tryptophan. This chain joins TRBV20-1 and TRBJ2-5, with D tentatively TRBD2 (5 bases). Trimming cost V 3 bases and J 5 bases, with 13 bases left between them. The V gene's germline CDR1 is DFQATT and CDR2 SNEGSKA (reference sequence). The CDR3 contains 13 residues. CDR3 in DNA: TGCAGTGCTAGTATCGGGAACGATGAGACCCAGTACTTA. This sequence encodes CSASIGNDETQYL.

The rearrangement links TRBV20-1 to TRBJ2-4, with 9 bases lining up with TRBD1. CDR3 length: 15 amino acids. Unmatched junction bases numbered 3, after V lost 2 bases and J lost 1 base. In germline, CDR1 is DFQATT, CDR2 SNEGSKA (reference sequence). The CDR3: CSARNRGLAKNIQYF. The CDR3 bases are TGCAGTGCTAGAAACAGGGGGCTTGCCAAAAACATTCAGTACTTC.

About this clonotype: A read error may explain this, as a much larger clone is one base away. J is TRBJ2-3 and V is TRBV12-5; D gene unclear. Germline V gives CDR1 LGHNT, CDR2 FRNRAP. The CDR3 is 12 residues long. CDR3 region: CVSGSVGDTQYF. The CDR3 DNA is TGTGTTAGTGGTTCCGTAGGAGATACGCAGTATTTT. Supplemented by reference TRBV12-5 and TRBJ2-3, the full variable domain reads DARVTQTPRHKVTEMGQEVTMRCQPILGHNTVFWYRQTMMQGLELLAYFRNRAPLDDSGMPKDRFSAEMPDATLATLKIQPSEPRDSAVYFCVSGSVGDTQYFGPGTRLTVL.